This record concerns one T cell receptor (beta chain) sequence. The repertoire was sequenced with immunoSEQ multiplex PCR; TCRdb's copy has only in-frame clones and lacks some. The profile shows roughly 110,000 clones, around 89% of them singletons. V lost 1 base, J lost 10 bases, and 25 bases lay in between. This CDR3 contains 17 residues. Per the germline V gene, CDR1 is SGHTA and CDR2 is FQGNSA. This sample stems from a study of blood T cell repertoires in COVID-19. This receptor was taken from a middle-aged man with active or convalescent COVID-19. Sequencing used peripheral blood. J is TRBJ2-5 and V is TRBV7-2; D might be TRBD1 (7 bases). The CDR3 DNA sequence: TGTGCCAGCAGCTTAGGGAGGGGGCCGGGACCTAGAGGGATCCAGTACTTC. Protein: CASSLGRGPGPRGIQYF.